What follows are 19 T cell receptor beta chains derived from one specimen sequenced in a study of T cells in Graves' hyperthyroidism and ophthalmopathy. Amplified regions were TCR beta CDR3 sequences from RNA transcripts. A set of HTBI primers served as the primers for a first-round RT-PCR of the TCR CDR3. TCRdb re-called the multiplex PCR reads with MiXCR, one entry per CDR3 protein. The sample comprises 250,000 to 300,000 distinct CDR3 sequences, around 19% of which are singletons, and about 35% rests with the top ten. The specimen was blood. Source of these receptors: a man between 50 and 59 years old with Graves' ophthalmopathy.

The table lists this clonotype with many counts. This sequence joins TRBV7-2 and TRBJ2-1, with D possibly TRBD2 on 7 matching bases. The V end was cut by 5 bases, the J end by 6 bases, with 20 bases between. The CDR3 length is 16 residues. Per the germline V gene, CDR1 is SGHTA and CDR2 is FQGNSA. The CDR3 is CASSPSTGRASNEQFF. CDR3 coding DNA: TGTGCCAGCAGCCCTTCCACAGGGAGGGCTTCCAATGAGCAGTTCTTC.

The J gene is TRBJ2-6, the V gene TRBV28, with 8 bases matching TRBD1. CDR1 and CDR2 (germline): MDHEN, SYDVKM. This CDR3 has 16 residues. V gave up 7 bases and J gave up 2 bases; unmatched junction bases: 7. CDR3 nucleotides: TGTGCCAGCAACCACGCGACAGGGGCTGGGGCCAACGTCCTGACTTTC. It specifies CASNHATGAGANVLTF.

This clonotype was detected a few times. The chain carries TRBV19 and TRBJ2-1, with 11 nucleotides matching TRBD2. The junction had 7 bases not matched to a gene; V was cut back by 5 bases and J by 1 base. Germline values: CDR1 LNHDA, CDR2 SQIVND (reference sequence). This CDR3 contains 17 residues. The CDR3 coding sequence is TGTGCCAGTAGTTGGAAGCTAGCGGGAGGATCCTACAATGAGCAGTTCTTC. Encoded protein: CASSWKLAGGSYNEQFF.

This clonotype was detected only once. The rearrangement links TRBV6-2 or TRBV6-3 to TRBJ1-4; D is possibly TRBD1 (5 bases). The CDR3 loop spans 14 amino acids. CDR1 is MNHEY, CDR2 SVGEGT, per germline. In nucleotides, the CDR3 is TGTGCTACCCGCGGGGGTGCAACTAATGAAAAACTGTTTTTT. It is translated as CATRGGATNEKLFF.

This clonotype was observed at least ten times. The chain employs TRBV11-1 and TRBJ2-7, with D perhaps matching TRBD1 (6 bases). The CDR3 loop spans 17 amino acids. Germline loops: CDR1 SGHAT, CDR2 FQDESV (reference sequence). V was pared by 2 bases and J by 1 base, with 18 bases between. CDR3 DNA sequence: TGTGCCAGCAGCTTAATCCCTTCGGGACACCTATCCTACGAGCAGTACTTC. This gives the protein CASSLIPSGHLSYEQYF.

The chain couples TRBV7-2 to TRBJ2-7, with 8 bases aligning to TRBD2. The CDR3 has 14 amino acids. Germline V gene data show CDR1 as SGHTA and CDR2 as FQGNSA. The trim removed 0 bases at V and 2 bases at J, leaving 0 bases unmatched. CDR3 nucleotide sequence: TGTGCCAGCAGCTTAGCTAGCGGGACCTACGAGCAGTACTTC. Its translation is CASSLASGTYEQYF.

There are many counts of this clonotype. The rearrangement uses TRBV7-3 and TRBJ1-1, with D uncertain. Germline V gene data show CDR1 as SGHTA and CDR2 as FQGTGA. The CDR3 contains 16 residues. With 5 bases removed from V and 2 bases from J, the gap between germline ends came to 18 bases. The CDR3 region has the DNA TGTGCCAGCAGCCCTAACGCCAGACACTTTAACACTGAAGCTTTCTTT. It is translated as CASSPNARHFNTEAFF.

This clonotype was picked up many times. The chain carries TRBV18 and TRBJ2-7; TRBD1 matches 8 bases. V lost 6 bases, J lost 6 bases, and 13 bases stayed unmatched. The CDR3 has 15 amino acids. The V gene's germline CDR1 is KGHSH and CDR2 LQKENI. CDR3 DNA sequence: TGTGCCAGCTCCACCACTCAGGGGGCGTATGCCGAGCAGTACTTC. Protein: CASSTTQGAYAEQYF.

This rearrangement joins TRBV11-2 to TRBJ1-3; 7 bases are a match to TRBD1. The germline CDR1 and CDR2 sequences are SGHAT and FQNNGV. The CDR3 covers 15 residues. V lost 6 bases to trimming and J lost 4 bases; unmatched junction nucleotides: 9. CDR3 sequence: CASSGGGAGGNTIYF. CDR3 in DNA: TGTGCCAGCAGTGGAGGGGGCGCAGGGGGAAACACCATATATTTT.

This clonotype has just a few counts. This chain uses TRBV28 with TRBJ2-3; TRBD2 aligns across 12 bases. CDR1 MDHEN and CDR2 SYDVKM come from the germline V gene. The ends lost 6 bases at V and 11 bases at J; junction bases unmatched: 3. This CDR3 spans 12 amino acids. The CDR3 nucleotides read TGTGCCAGCAGCTTACTAGCGGGAGGGCAGTATTTT. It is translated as CASSLLAGGQYF.

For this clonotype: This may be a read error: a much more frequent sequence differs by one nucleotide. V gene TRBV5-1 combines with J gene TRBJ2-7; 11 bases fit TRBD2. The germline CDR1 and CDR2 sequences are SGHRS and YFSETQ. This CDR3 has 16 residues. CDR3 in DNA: TGCGCCAGCAGCCCCGGACTAGCGGGCAACCCCTACGGGCAGTACTTC. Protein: CASSPGLAGNPYGQYF. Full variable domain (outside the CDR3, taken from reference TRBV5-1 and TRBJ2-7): KAGVTQTPRYLIKTRGQQVTLSCSPISGHRSVSWYQQTPGQGLQFLFEYFSETQRNKGNFPGRFSGRQFSNSRSEMNVSTLELGDSALYLCASSPGLAGNPYGQYFGPGTRLTVT.

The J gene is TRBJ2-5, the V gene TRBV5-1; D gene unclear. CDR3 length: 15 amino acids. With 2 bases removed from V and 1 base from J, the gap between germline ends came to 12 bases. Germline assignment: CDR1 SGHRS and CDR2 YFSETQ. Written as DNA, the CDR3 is TGCGCCAGCAGCTTCCTTTCTAGGGTCCAAGAGACCCAGTACTTC. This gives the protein CASSFLSRVQETQYF.

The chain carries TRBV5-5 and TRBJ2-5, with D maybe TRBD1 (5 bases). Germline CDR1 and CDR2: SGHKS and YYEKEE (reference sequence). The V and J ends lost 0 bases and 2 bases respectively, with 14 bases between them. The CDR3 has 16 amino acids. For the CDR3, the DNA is TGTGCCAGCAGCTTGGAAGGGGCCATAGGGCAAGAGACCCAGTACTTC. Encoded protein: CASSLEGAIGQETQYF.

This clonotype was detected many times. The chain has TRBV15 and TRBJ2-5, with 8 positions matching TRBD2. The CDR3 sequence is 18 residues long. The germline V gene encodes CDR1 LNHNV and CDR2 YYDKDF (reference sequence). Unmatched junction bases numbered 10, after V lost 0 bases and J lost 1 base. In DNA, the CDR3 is TGTGCCACCAGCAGAGATTCGGGGAAGCGGGGGATCCAAGAGACCCAGTACTTC. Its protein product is CATSRDSGKRGIQETQYF.

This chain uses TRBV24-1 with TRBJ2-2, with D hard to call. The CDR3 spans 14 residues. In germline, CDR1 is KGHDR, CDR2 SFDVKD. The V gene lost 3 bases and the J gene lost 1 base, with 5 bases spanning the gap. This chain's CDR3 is CATSDPGNTGELFF. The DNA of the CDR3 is TGTGCCACCAGTGATCCAGGGAACACCGGGGAGCTGTTTTTT.

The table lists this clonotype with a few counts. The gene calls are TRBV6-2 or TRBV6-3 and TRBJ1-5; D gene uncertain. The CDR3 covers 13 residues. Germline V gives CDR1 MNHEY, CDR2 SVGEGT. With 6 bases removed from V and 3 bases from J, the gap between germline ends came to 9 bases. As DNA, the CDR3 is TGTGCCAGCAGCCCCCGCGTCAATCAGCCCCAGCATTTT. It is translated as CASSPRVNQPQHF.

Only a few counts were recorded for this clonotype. CDR3 protein: CASRGSGGRETQYF. CDR3 DNA sequence: TGTGCCAGCCGAGGTAGCGGAGGACGCGAGACCCAGTACTTC. This chain joins TRBV10-3 and TRBJ2-5; D possibly corresponds to TRBD2 (6 bases). The germline V gene encodes CDR1 ENHRY and CDR2 SYGVKD. Trimming took off 10 bases at V and 5 bases at J, with 20 bases between the two ends. The CDR3 sequence is 14 residues long.

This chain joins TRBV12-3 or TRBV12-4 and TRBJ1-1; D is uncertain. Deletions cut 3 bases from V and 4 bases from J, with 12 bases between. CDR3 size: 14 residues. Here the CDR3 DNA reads TGTGCCAGCAGTTTCCTCAGGAGCTCCACTGAAGCTTTCTTT. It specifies CASSFLRSSTEAFF.

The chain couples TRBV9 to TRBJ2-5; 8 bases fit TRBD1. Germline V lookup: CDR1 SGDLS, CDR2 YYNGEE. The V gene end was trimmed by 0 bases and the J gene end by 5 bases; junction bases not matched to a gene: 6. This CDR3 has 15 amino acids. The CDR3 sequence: CASSVVQGAWETQYF. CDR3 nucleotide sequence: TGTGCCAGCAGCGTAGTTCAGGGGGCATGGGAGACCCAGTACTTC.